These T cell receptor beta chains were read from a single sample in a study of cytomegalovirus exposure and HLA in healthy donors. Assay used: immunoSEQ multiplex PCR; TCRdb lists only in-frame clones, some missing. The sample lists about 61,000 clones, 89% occurring once. What was sequenced was PBMCs. The receptors come from a man aged 25-45 years in good health and CMV-seropositive. Each CDR3 is given without its conserved first and last residue.

TRBV6-5	TRBJ2-7	ASSPGLAGGEQY
TRBV9	TRBJ1-2	ASSVGTGYYGYT
TRBV28	TRBJ2-1	ASSLTLAGGPDEQF
TRBV6-5	TRBJ1-5	ASERGGQPQH
TRBV7-2	TRBJ2-3	ASSSYTDTQY
TRBV5-5	TRBJ1-3	ASSLAGGNTIY
TRBV5-6	TRBJ1-2	ASSLVSHGGYT
TRBV2	TRBJ2-2	ASRAQGAITGELF
TRBV12-5	TRBJ2-6	ASGLVIGGTGGANVLT
TRBV28	TRBJ2-7	AGQRQGSYEQY
TRBV20-1	TRBJ2-7	SASSTYEQY
TRBV30	TRBJ2-1	AWSWTGGPYNEQF
TRBV19	TRBJ2-7	ASSTLAGDYEQY
TRBV7-9	TRBJ1-5	ASSSTGPNQPQH
TRBV5-1	TRBJ1-1	ASSFMGRGTEAF
TRBV6-1	TRBJ2-7	ASSEFLTLGGSESYEQY
TRBV28	TRBJ2-3	ASSTPGGRAGDTQY
TRBV28	TRBJ1-1	ASSLGTGNTEAF
TRBV7-2	TRBJ2-5	ASSLWGGREETQY
TRBV2	TRBJ2-1	ARLGLAGTYNEQF
TRBV7-6	TRBJ2-5	ASSHGTGEEGETQY
TRBV5-1	TRBJ2-1	ASSLSGNEQF
TRBV9	TRBJ1-1	ASSFRRDSEAF
TRBV19	TRBJ2-2	ASSSRDRGNTGELF
TRBV9	TRBJ2-7	ASSVQGPPAQQY
TRBV9	TRBJ1-2	ASSPRRNYGYT
TRBV2	TRBJ2-2	ASTGAGGPTGELF
TRBV18	TRBJ2-1	ASSPLTGLRPYNEQF
TRBV14	TRBJ1-1	ASSLRQGLMNTEAF
TRBV5-1	TRBJ1-4	ASSLQGATNEKLF
TRBV18	TRBJ2-5	ASSLVAGEFAETQY
TRBV28	TRBJ2-7	ASSLGAGGSYEQY
TRBV11-2	TRBJ2-5	ASSLEGAGATQY
TRBV18	TRBJ1-3	ASSPAPGNTIY
TRBV14	TRBJ2-3	ASSQAGAQDTQY
TRBV7-2	TRBJ2-1	ASSLVWGTSGNEQF
TRBV7-9	TRBJ2-1	ASSVTSGRASYEQF
TRBV9	TRBJ2-3	ASSVGTGISQDTQY
TRBV11-2	TRBJ2-3	ASSHPVDEGDTQY
TRBV18	TRBJ2-5	ASSPAADQETQY
TRBV5-6	TRBJ2-7	ASSLAAGGEQY
TRBV11-2	TRBJ1-1	ASSFDRGDTEAF
TRBV29-1	TRBJ2-1	SVETREQF
TRBV18	TRBJ2-5	ASSPTSGRAETQY
TRBV9	TRBJ2-1	ASSVGTSVHEQF
TRBV6-4	TRBJ2-1	ASSLRDRENNEQF
TRBV28	TRBJ2-1	ASSPLAIAGGPVMSYNEQF
TRBV6-1	TRBJ2-5	ASTLWGGEETQY
TRBV18	TRBJ2-7	ASSAGAAYEQY
TRBV5-1	TRBJ2-5	ASSLGREWSETQY
TRBV5-1	TRBJ2-3	ASSLGEEDTQY
TRBV12-5	TRBJ2-7	ASGLDSSYEQY
TRBV5-4	TRBJ2-1	ASSLPGNEQF